The present entry profiles one T cell receptor beta chain with its context. The specificity of this receptor is unknown. The CDR3 end is not reached by the read, which stops 3 residues before it; the germline J gene fills it in. The immunoSEQ assay used multiplex PCR to amplify TCR beta CDR3 regions from an average of roughly 1,200 ng of genomic DNA per sample. Primer bias was corrected in the assay by using a complete synthetic TCR repertoire to establish an amplification baseline. The amplicons were sequenced using the Illumina platform. The authors processed their data as follows. Sequences were error-corrected by clustering with frequency ratios and a modified nearest-neighbor algorithm, then analyzed in the immunoSEQ Analyzer with IMGT gene definitions. At each rarefaction depth, TCR richness and evenness were averaged across 20 rarefaction repeats, and any sample with fewer sequences than the depth was left out. Wilcoxon rank sum tests with FDR correction were used to compare relative abundances of V, D and J genes between the groups. An intraclass correlation of 95% to 97% for TCR richness and an average of roughly 76% across approximately 63 gene segments were obtained from the blinded duplicates. Not all clones reach the TCRdb copy of this immuneACCESS table, which keeps in-frame sequences only. Checked studies attribute under half of the gap to unresolved V genes and leave the rest unexplained. V, J and clone size derive from that table, while D and trimming were established from the DNA sequence. The table of this sample itemizes tens of thousands of clones. More than 6.5% of the sample is in the top ten clones.

Every participant had a single incident cervical HPV16 infection, and prevalent HPV16 infections were excluded. Cervical HPV DNA was detected with MY09/MY11 PCR, and genotyping was done by dot-blot hybridization. Roughly 15 mL of heparinized blood were centrifuged, and the buffy coat was split into aliquots, frozen at -30 degrees C, and then kept at -80 degrees C. QIAGEN kits were used to extract genomic DNA from the buffy coat specimens. From cysteine to phenylalanine, the CDR3 is 15 amino acids long. Only the CDR3 bases that were read are kept: 36 of them, in frame from base 1. CDR1 and CDR2 were assigned from the germline V gene as SNHLY and FYNNEI. The V end loses 2 bases and the J end loses 5 bases, and a stretch of 13 bases separates them. The data are from a study of T cells in women clearing cervical HPV infection (dated by TCRdb to 2016 to 2019). General notes on the study: The cases were about 23 women with histologically confirmed HPV16-related CIN3 or worse, and 2 of those women had invasive cancers. This exploratory proof-of-principle case-control study, nested within the Guanacaste HPV Natural History Study in Costa Rica, compared TCR repertoires among women with different cervical HPV16 outcomes. In the parent cohort, some 9,900 women aged 18 or older were enrolled in Guanacaste, Costa Rica, during 1993 to 1994 and then followed for seven years. Since only a few of the women had HLA typing available, the possibility that HLA type was acting as a confounder could not be ruled out. The controls were 25 women whose single incident HPV16 infection cleared within 12 months with no development of precancer or cancer. A median age of nearly 35 years was observed in cases versus roughly 40 in controls, and no significant differences in baseline characteristics were found. For cases, a median interval of 149 days, with an interquartile range of 90 to 200 days, was observed between lesion detection and blood sampling. Quality controls consisted of five blinded duplicates per group, for a total of roughly 60 samples made up of roughly 50 participants and ten or so replicates. Cases and controls were matched on year of sample collection and on age within five years. Blood from cases was drawn at the visit where the lesion was first identified, while blood from controls was drawn once the infection was no longer detected.

Here is what the overall study found, with its caveats: Whether associations preceded infection or resulted from infection could not be shown with the cross-sectional design, and effector/memory subsets and HPV-specific T cells were not isolated. Lower TRBV6-7 relative abundance was observed in cases than in controls (roughly 0.12% versus 0.15%; Bonferroni P = 0.0008). Significantly higher TCR repertoire richness was observed in CIN3+ cases than in controls across sequencing depths, whereas no difference in evenness was found. By combining richness with V gene abundances, random forest classifiers separated cases from controls with an estimated AUC of about 0.82. Because the number of T cells per sample was unknown, the richness differences could reflect varying T-cell content rather than repertoire biology.

The chain is made from TRBV2 and TRBJ2-1, with TRBD2 perhaps the D gene, on 7 matching bases. This clonotype was obtained from a woman between 18 and 69 years old with a cervical HPV16 infection that either progressed to CIN3+ or cleared (not recorded which). The specimen sequenced was blood buffy coat. The CDR3 DNA, read in part, is TGTGCCAGCAGTGAATTAGGGGGGGCGAACAATGAG. The encoded protein is CASSELGGANNE. The CDR3, in full, reads CASSELGGANNEQFF.